The 16 T cell receptor beta chains given below trace back to one sample, sequenced in a study of blood T cell repertoires in COVID-19. Profiling relied on immunoSEQ multiplex PCR, and the TCRdb table lists in-frame clones only, not all of them. The sample yields 130,000 or so clones, roughly 91% seen once. Sequencing was performed on peripheral blood. Receptors originate from a man aged 50 to 59 with active or convalescent COVID-19.

The chain employs TRBV27 and TRBJ2-1; 7 nucleotides agree with TRBD2. Germline V gives CDR1 MNHEY, CDR2 SMNVEV (reference sequence). The CDR3 runs to 17 residues. V lost 5 bases, J lost 2 bases, and 12 bases stayed unmatched. The CDR3 protein is CASSPSYHAGAYNEQFF. CDR3 DNA: TGTGCCAGCAGTCCAAGCTATCACGCGGGGGCCTACAATGAGCAGTTCTTC.

The chain couples TRBV6-5 to TRBJ2-1; D gene ambiguous. CDR1 is MNHEY, CDR2 SVGAGI, per germline. The V end lost 0 bases, the J end lost 4 bases, and 7 bases lay between the germline ends. This CDR3 region has 14 residues. This chain's CDR3 is CASSYSRVYNEQFF. For the CDR3, the DNA is TGTGCCAGCAGTTACTCTCGCGTTTACAATGAGCAGTTCTTC.

This sequence joins TRBV14 and TRBJ2-7, with a possible D match to TRBD1 (6 bases). V dropped 10 bases and J dropped 1 base, with 26 bases sitting between them. This CDR3 spans 17 amino acids. Looked up from germline, CDR1 is SGHDN and CDR2 is FVKESK. CDR3 sequence (DNA): TGTGCCATCATCGACAGGTGGACCTTCGTGGGTTCCTACGAGCAGTACTTC. Translated: CAIIDRWTFVGSYEQYF.

This sequence joins TRBV30 and TRBJ2-5; TRBD2 matches 10 bases. Germline assignment: CDR1 GTSNPN and CDR2 SVGIG (reference sequence). The V segment lost 3 bases and the J segment 4 bases; nucleotides outside the gene matches: 5. The CDR3 loop spans 14 amino acids. CDR3 in amino acids: CAWSPAGGVETQYF. The DNA of the CDR3 is TGTGCCTGGAGCCCAGCGGGGGGGGTAGAGACCCAGTACTTC.

The chain employs TRBV5-4 and TRBJ1-1; no clear D. There are 15 residues in the CDR3. Trimming removed 0 bases at V and 1 base at J, with 10 bases between. Germline loops: CDR1 SGHNT, CDR2 YYREEE (reference sequence). CDR3 sequence reads: CASSLGATANTEAFF. In DNA, the CDR3 is TGTGCCAGCAGCTTGGGAGCTACAGCGAACACTGAAGCTTTCTTT.

The chain carries TRBV4-1 and TRBJ2-7; no definite D call. The germline V gene has CDR1 MGHRA and CDR2 YSYEKL. V was trimmed by 0 bases and J by 7 bases, leaving 13 bases between them. This CDR3 region has 14 residues. The CDR3 loop is CASSQDPQVREQYF. In DNA, the CDR3 is TGCGCCAGCAGCCAAGACCCCCAGGTCCGGGAGCAGTACTTC.

The rearrangement joins TRBV14 to TRBJ2-3, with no clear D. Germline V gene data show CDR1 as SGHDN and CDR2 as FVKESK. V shed 3 bases and J shed 0 bases, with 13 bases lying between them. The CDR3 loop spans 16 amino acids. The CDR3 loop reads CASSQGPLPSTDTQYF. The CDR3 bases are TGTGCCAGCAGCCAGGGCCCTCTACCTAGCACAGATACGCAGTATTTT.

In its sample, this clone was seen once. The chain carries TRBV6-5 and TRBJ2-7, with TRBD1 matching over 10 bases. V was pared by 7 bases and J by 3 bases, with 9 bases of the junction left unmatched. The CDR3 extends over 15 amino acids. Looked up from germline, CDR1 is MNHEY and CDR2 is SVGAGI. CDR3 residues: CASTYAGQGNYEQYF. In nucleotides, the CDR3 is TGTGCCAGCACCTACGCGGGACAGGGGAACTACGAGCAGTACTTC.

The chain couples TRBV10-1 to TRBJ2-3; 9 bases align to TRBD2. Germline V CDR1 and CDR2: WNHNN, SYGVQD (reference sequence). CDR3 length: 15 residues. V lost 4 bases, J lost 6 bases, and 8 bases stayed unmatched. For the CDR3, the DNA is TGCGCCAGCAGTGGAATTAGCGGGAGTGTGGATACGCAGTATTTT. The encoded protein is CASSGISGSVDTQYF.

There are a few counts of this clone. The chain has TRBV18 and TRBJ2-3; 10 nucleotides match TRBD2. The germline gives CDR1 KGHSH, CDR2 LQKENI. Trimming cost V 5 bases and J 6 bases; bases outside gene matches: 8. The CDR3 length is 15 residues. CDR3 sequence (DNA): TGTGCCAGCTCATTCCTAGCGGGAGATTTGGATACGCAGTATTTT. The encoded protein is CASSFLAGDLDTQYF.

The V gene is TRBV6-5, the J gene TRBJ2-5; D may be TRBD1 (6 bases). V was trimmed by 3 bases and J by 5 bases, leaving 16 bases between them. CDR3 length: 15 residues. CDR1 is MNHEY and CDR2 is SVGAGI in the germline V gene. The chain's CDR3 is CASSYSRGPPETQYF. CDR3 DNA: TGTGCCAGCAGTTATAGCAGGGGACCACCTGAGACCCAGTACTTC.

Remarks on this clone: Because the CDR3's place on the DNA is in doubt, the DNA is left out and the CDR3 is given as listed by TCRdb. The chain uses TRBV10-1 and TRBJ2-2; TRBD2 is the table's D call, not checked against the DNA. CDR1 WNHNN and CDR2 SYGVQD come from the germline V gene (reference sequence). The CDR3 adds up to 18 amino acids, both ends counted. CDR3 residues: CATSTAGFGIPPPGSCFF.

The chain recombines TRBV2 with TRBJ2-2, with D unclear. This CDR3 is 12 amino acids long. Deletions cut 3 bases from V and 11 bases from J, with 10 bases between. Germline V gene sequence: CDR1 SNHLY, CDR2 FYNNEI. CDR3 region: CASSEMAGELFF. The CDR3 DNA sequence: TGTGCCAGCAGTGAGATGGCAGGCGAGCTGTTTTTT.

The rearrangement joins TRBV10-3 to TRBJ1-3, with D perhaps matching TRBD1 (5 bases). V lost 7 bases to trimming and J lost 2 bases, with 12 bases between them. From germline, CDR1 is ENHRY and CDR2 SYGVKD. The CDR3 covers 14 residues. The CDR3 bases are TGTGCCATCAACAAGGGACTTGCTGGAAACACCATATATTTT. It codes for CAINKGLAGNTIYF.

V gene TRBV9 combines with J gene TRBJ2-4; 8 bases are shared with TRBD2. V shed 6 bases, J shed 11 bases, and the junction held 10 bases outside the gene matches. This CDR3 has 13 residues. Germline V lookup: CDR1 SGDLS, CDR2 YYNGEE. CDR3 DNA sequence: TGTGCCAGCACCCCATTAGGAGCGGGAGTTCAGTACTTC. Translating it yields CASTPLGAGVQYF.

The genes are TRBV15 and TRBJ2-7; tentatively, D is TRBD2 (5 bases). CDR3 length: 15 amino acids. CDR1 and CDR2 from the germline V gene are LNHNV and YYDKDF (reference sequence). Trimming cost V 1 base and J 4 bases, with 14 bases left between them. CDR3 in amino acids: CATSRVNFGEYEQYF. In DNA, the CDR3 is TGTGCCACCAGCAGAGTTAATTTCGGGGAATACGAGCAGTACTTC.